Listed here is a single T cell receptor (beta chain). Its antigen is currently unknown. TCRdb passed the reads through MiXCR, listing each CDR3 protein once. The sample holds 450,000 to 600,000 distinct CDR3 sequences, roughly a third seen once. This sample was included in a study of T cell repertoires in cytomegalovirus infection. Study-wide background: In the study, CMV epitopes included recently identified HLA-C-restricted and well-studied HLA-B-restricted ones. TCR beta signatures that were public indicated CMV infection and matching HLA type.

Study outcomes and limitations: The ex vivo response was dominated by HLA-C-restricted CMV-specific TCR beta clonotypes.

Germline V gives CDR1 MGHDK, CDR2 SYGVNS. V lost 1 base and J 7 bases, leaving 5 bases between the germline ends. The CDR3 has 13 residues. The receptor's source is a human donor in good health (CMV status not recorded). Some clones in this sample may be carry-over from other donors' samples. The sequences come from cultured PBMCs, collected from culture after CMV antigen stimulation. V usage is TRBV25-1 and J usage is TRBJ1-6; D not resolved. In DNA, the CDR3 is TGTGCCAGCAGTGAATTGAGGAATTCACCCCTCCACTTT. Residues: CASSELRNSPLHF.